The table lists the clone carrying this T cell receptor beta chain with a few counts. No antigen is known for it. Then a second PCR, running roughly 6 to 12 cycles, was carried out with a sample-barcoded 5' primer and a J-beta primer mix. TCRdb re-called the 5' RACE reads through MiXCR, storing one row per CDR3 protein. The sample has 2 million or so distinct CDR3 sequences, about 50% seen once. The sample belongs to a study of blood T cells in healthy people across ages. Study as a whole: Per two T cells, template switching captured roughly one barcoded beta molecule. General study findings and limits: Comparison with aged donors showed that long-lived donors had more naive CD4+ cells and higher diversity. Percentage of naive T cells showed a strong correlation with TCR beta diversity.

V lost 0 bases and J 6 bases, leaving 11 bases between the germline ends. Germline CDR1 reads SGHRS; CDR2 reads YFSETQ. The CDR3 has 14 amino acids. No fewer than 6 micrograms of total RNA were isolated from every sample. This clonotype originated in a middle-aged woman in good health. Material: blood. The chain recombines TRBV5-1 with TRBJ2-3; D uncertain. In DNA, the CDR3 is TGCGCCAGCAGCTTGGGGGGTACGAGGGATACGCAGTATTTT. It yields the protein CASSLGGTRDTQYF.